This T cell receptor beta chain was sequenced during a study of blood T cell repertoires in COVID-19 (dated by TCRdb to about 2020). For context, the study as a whole: The collaborator samples originated in the United States, Italy and Spain and spanned the acute and convalescent phases of COVID-19. The prospective study material was composed of cDNA or gDNA derived from T cells, B-cell-depleted T cells, or PBMCs. Samples came from the ongoing ImmuneRACE study (first 160 participants) plus 1,254 subjects from 6 global collaborators. The sample metadata nearly always contained a de-identified subject ID, COVID-19 status, age in years and sex. The dataset comprised deeply sampled blood TCRbeta repertoires from subjects exposed to, actively infected with, or recovered from COVID-19. The repertoires were made available in a free public database intended to serve as a resource for research on the immune response to SARS-CoV-2. Where available, HLA class I and class II types were taken from metadata supplied by the sample provider and were not determined by assay-based typing.

Collaborating institutions collected whole blood in K2EDTA tubes following their own protocols. For TCRbeta analysis, collaborators shipped samples as frozen whole blood, isolated PBMCs, or DNA extracted from either of those sample types. Including the terminal cysteine and phenylalanine, the CDR3 comprises 14 residues. This entry keeps only the CDR3 DNA: 42 bases, framed from base 1. CDR1 and CDR2 were assigned from the germline V gene as SGHDT and YYEEEE. The V end gives up 4 bases and the J end 9 bases, leaving 5 bases in the junction not matched to a gene. Concerning this clone itself: Its cognate antigen has yet to be identified. Base qualities were left out, and no much larger clone turns up one base away.

Overall study results and their limits: How much clinical and demographic metadata was included differed by source and by participant, and the metadata was provided uncurated.

TCRbeta CDR3 regions were amplified from genomic DNA using the immunoSEQ Assay, a bias-controlled multiplex PCR. The source study handled its data this way. The number of nucleated cells in each sample was estimated by amplification of reference gene primers within the assay. To quantify the absolute abundance of each unique TCRbeta CDR3 rearrangement, sequence reads were collapsed and filtered. For each sample, productive Simpson clonality was calculated as the square root of Simpson's diversity index across productive rearrangements. TCRdb took this table from immuneACCESS and kept in-frame rearrangements with V and J called. Such tables lack part of the clones; where checked against another copy, unresolved V genes explain under half of the gap, and the rest is unexplained. V and J calls and clone size come straight from that table; D and trimming were deduced from the DNA. The sample data list about 480,000 clones, and about 89% of these were observed just once. In total, the top ten clones hold approximately 4.3% of the sample.

The sequenced sample was peripheral blood. The TCR sequence derives from a woman aged 30 to 39 with acute or convalescent COVID-19. The chain is encoded by TRBV5-6 joined to TRBJ1-6, with 9 bases aligning to TRBD1. The CDR3 protein: CASSHTGGSSPLHF. The nucleotide sequence reads as follows: TGTGCCAGCAGCCACACAGGGGGCAGTTCACCCCTCCACTTT. The CDR3, completed at both ends by the reference TRBV5-6 and TRBJ1-6 genes, gives the full variable domain DAGVTQSPTHLIKTRGQQVTLRCSPKSGHDTVSWYQQALGQGPQFIFQYYEEEERQRGNFPDRFSGHQFPNYSSELNVNALLLGDSALYLCASSHTGGSSPLHFGNGTRLTVT.